These 24 T cell receptor beta chains came from one sample sequenced in a study of beta chain features in type 1 diabetes. These receptors' antigens are unknown. Expressed TCRB transcripts were sequenced, since all the RNA that had been isolated was reverse transcribed. The protocol was immunoSEQ multiplex PCR, while the TCRdb copy is restricted to in-frame clones and leaves out a portion. The data hold roughly 180,000 clones, with approximately 7.8% observed a single time. Study-wide results and limits: All four CD4+ subsets of Type 1 diabetes patients contained TCRB CDR3s that were moderately but significantly shorter.

The sample consisted of central memory CD4+ T cells from blood. The receptor source for this set is a woman aged 40 to 55 with type 1 diabetes.

J is TRBJ1-1 and V is TRBV25-1, with 7 bases aligning to TRBD1. Looked up from germline, CDR1 is MGHDK and CDR2 is SYGVNS. Trimming at V came to 5 bases and at J to 0 bases, leaving 12 bases not matched to a gene. The CDR3 contains 17 residues. The DNA for the CDR3 is TGTGCCAGCAGTACCCCTAGGGGGGACAGCATGAACACTGAAGCTTTCTTT. Translation: CASSTPRGDSMNTEAFF.

This clone has a count of ten or more. The chain recombines TRBV4-3 with TRBJ1-2; TRBD1 is a possible D gene (6 bases). Trimming stripped 3 bases from V and 4 bases from J, with 15 bases between. Looked up from germline, CDR1 is LGHNA and CDR2 is YSLEER. The CDR3 loop spans 15 amino acids. In DNA form, the CDR3 reads TGCGCCAGCAGCCAGGCGAGGGACATTGCCTATGGCTACACCTTC. It specifies CASSQARDIAYGYTF.

In this sample, this clone turned up a few times. The rearrangement links TRBV19 to TRBJ2-1; 9 bases are shared with TRBD1. This CDR3 contains 15 residues. Germline V CDR1 and CDR2: LNHDA, SQIVND (reference sequence). The V gene end was trimmed by 5 bases and the J gene end by 0 bases; junction bases not matched to a gene: 2. CDR3 region: CASSRDRASYNEQFF. The CDR3 DNA is TGTGCCAGTAGTCGGGACAGGGCCTCCTACAATGAGCAGTTCTTC.

There are a few counts of this clone. This chain joins TRBV27 and TRBJ1-5, with D tentatively TRBD1 (6 bases). V shed 6 bases and J shed 5 bases, with 11 bases lying between them. Germline CDR1 reads MNHEY; CDR2 reads SMNVEV (reference sequence). This CDR3 spans 13 amino acids. CDR3 DNA sequence: TGTGCCAGCAGCACAGGGAGCTATCAGCCCCAGCATTTT. Amino acids: CASSTGSYQPQHF.

This sequence joins TRBV29-1 and TRBJ1-1, with D maybe TRBD1 (6 bases). Germline V gene sequence: CDR1 SQVTM, CDR2 ANQGSEA. V lost 7 bases, J lost 5 bases, and 17 bases lay in between. The CDR3 has 13 amino acids. The CDR3 sequence: CSGGTSRETEAFF. The CDR3 DNA reads as TGCAGCGGCGGGACATCGCGGGAGACTGAAGCTTTCTTT.

There are a few counts of this clone. J is TRBJ1-1 and V is TRBV6-5; D gene ambiguous. Trimming stripped 0 bases from V and 10 bases from J, with 15 bases between. Germline V CDR1 and CDR2: MNHEY, SVGAGI. This CDR3 has 14 amino acids. Here the CDR3 reads CASSYSVDGRGAFF. CDR3 sequence (DNA): TGTGCCAGCAGTTACTCGGTGGATGGCCGCGGAGCTTTCTTT.

This sequence joins TRBV7-2 and TRBJ2-3, with D perhaps matching TRBD2 (6 bases). Trimming took 0 bases from V and 5 from J, leaving 6 bases between them. The germline gives CDR1 SGHTA, CDR2 FQGNSA. CDR3 length: 13 amino acids. The CDR3 region is CASSLARGDTQYF. CDR3 nucleotide sequence: TGTGCCAGCAGCTTAGCGCGGGGAGATACGCAGTATTTT.

With regard to this clone: This sample also contains other DNA sequences that code for the same CDR3. The chain couples TRBV7-2 to TRBJ1-5; D is uncertain. The CDR3 totals 12 residues. V was trimmed by 5 bases and J by 5 bases, leaving 7 bases between them. Germline values: CDR1 SGHTA, CDR2 FQGNSA. Here the CDR3 reads CASSPPDQPQHF. In DNA form, the CDR3 reads TGTGCCAGCAGCCCCCCGGATCAGCCCCAGCATTTT.

V and J are TRBV4-3 and TRBJ2-1, with unresolved D. Trimming pared 1 base from V and 10 bases from J, leaving 11 bases between. CDR3 length: 13 residues. The germline gives CDR1 LGHNA, CDR2 YSLEER. The CDR3 sequence: CASSQVGEREQFF. CDR3 in DNA: TGCGCCAGCAGCCAAGTCGGAGAAAGAGAGCAGTTCTTC.

There are a few counts of this clone. V is TRBV28 and J is TRBJ2-7, with D hard to call. The V end lost 9 bases, the J end lost 2 bases, and 8 bases lay between the germline ends. The germline V gene encodes CDR1 MDHEN and CDR2 SYDVKM. This CDR3 is built from 11 residues. The CDR3 reads CASGSAYEQYF. The CDR3 coding sequence is TGTGCCAGTGGTTCAGCCTACGAGCAGTACTTC.

This clone turned up a few times. The chain carries TRBV7-2 and TRBJ1-1; D possibly corresponds to TRBD1 (5 bases). Trimming cost V 4 bases and J 7 bases, with 10 bases left between them. CDR1 is SGHTA, CDR2 FQGNSA, per germline. The length of the CDR3 is 12 residues. CDR3 protein: CASSSQGREAFF. Written as DNA, the CDR3 is TGTGCCAGCAGCTCTCAGGGCCGTGAAGCTTTCTTT.

This clone turned up a few times. The chain is built from TRBV27 and TRBJ1-5; D gene ambiguous. The germline V gene has CDR1 MNHEY and CDR2 SMNVEV (reference sequence). Trimming shortened V by 3 bases and J by 5 bases, and 8 bases separated the two germline ends. The CDR3 length is 13 residues. CDR3 in amino acids: CASSFTAHQPQHF. Here the CDR3 DNA reads TGTGCCAGCAGTTTTACAGCTCATCAGCCCCAGCATTTT.

The V call is TRBV27, the J call TRBJ1-2; D is uncertain. With 8 bases removed from V and 7 bases from J, the gap between germline ends came to 11 bases. Germline CDR1 is MNHEY and CDR2 is SMNVEV (reference sequence). CDR3 length: 11 amino acids. CDR3 in DNA: TGTGCCAGCGGGGAGGGTCCTGGCTACACCTTC. It is translated as CASGEGPGYTF.

The chain combines TRBV30 with TRBJ2-1; 10 positions match TRBD2. The CDR3 has 13 amino acids. The V gene's germline CDR1 is GTSNPN and CDR2 SVGIG (reference sequence). V lost 4 bases to trimming and J lost 4 bases; unmatched junction nucleotides: 1. CDR3: CAWKTSGYNEQFF. CDR3 bases: TGTGCCTGGAAGACTAGCGGGTACAATGAGCAGTTCTTC.

The J gene is TRBJ1-2, the V gene TRBV5-6; TRBD1 matches at 9 bases. Germline V CDR1 and CDR2: SGHDT, YYEEEE. V shed 3 bases and J 7 bases; nucleotides not matched to a gene: 7. The CDR3 sequence is 14 residues long. The CDR3 sequence is CASSYRTGVTGYTF. DNA of the CDR3: TGTGCCAGCAGCTACCGGACAGGGGTGACTGGCTACACCTTC.

This clone was observed at least ten times. The rearrangement joins TRBV5-1 to TRBJ1-2; D not resolved. The V end was cut by 0 bases, the J end by 4 bases, with 13 bases between. CDR1 SGHRS and CDR2 YFSETQ come from the germline V gene. The CDR3 sequence is 15 residues long. CDR3 DNA: TGCGCCAGCAGCTTGGAGACGGGTCAAACCTATGGCTACACCTTC. Its protein product is CASSLETGQTYGYTF.

This clone has only a few counts. The chain links TRBV6-5 to TRBJ1-1; D is ambiguous. Germline CDR1 reads MNHEY; CDR2 reads SVGAGI. With 6 bases removed from V and 0 bases from J, the gap between germline ends came to 11 bases. The length of the CDR3 is 14 residues. The CDR3 nucleotides are TGTGCCAGCAGGCCTGCCGGGATGAACACTGAAGCTTTCTTT. Translation: CASRPAGMNTEAFF.

The rearrangement joins TRBV28 to TRBJ1-2; D is uncertain. V was trimmed by 5 bases and J by 8 bases, leaving 18 bases between them. CDR1 and CDR2 (germline): MDHEN, SYDVKM. This CDR3 comprises 14 residues. The CDR3 bases are TGTGCCAGCAGTCTGGGCCTCTCTCTCAAAGGCTACACCTTC. As protein: CASSLGLSLKGYTF.

The V gene is TRBV7-2, the J gene TRBJ1-1; 8 bases map to TRBD1. J gave up 3 bases and V 5 bases, and 8 bases lay outside the gene matches. Germline V CDR1 and CDR2: SGHTA, FQGNSA. This CDR3 has 15 residues. Here the CDR3 reads CASSPLTGGHTEAFF. The CDR3 coding sequence is TGTGCCAGCAGCCCCCTAACAGGGGGGCACACTGAAGCTTTCTTT.

The chain is built from TRBV15 and TRBJ1-4; possible D gene TRBD1, 6 bases. V was trimmed by 0 bases and J by 3 bases, leaving 8 bases between them. The CDR3 has 15 residues. CDR1 and CDR2 (germline): LNHNV, YYDKDF (reference sequence). The chain's CDR3 is CATSRDRGPNEKLFF. The CDR3 nucleotides are TGTGCCACCAGCAGAGACAGGGGACCTAATGAAAAACTGTTTTTT. Filled out from reference TRBV15 and TRBJ1-4, the complete variable domain reads DAMVIQNPRYQVTQFGKPVTLSCSQTLNHNVMYWYQQKSSQAPKLLFHYYDKDFNNEADTPDNFQSRRPNTSFCFLDIRSPGLGDTAMYLCATSRDRGPNEKLFFGSGTQLSVL.

This clone was observed many times. J is TRBJ2-1 and V is TRBV30; 11 bases line up with TRBD2. The germline gives CDR1 GTSNPN, CDR2 SVGIG (reference sequence). V shed 1 base and J 12 bases; nucleotides not matched to a gene: 5. The CDR3 is 13 residues long. CDR3 DNA sequence: TGTGCCTGGAGTGCTCCAGGACTAGCGGGGCAGTTCTTC. This codes for CAWSAPGLAGQFF.

The chain is built from TRBV6-4 and TRBJ2-1, with D perhaps matching TRBD1 (6 bases). This CDR3 spans 19 amino acids. CDR1 MRHNA and CDR2 SNTAGT come from the germline V gene. Trimming took off 0 bases at V and 2 bases at J, with 20 bases between the two ends. The CDR3 here is CASSDSLDSSFPPYNEQFF. The DNA of the CDR3 is TGTGCCAGCAGTGACTCCCTGGACAGTTCTTTCCCCCCCTACAATGAGCAGTTCTTC.

This clone was found a few times. The chain joins TRBV7-2 to TRBJ2-5; 7 bases are shared with TRBD1. Germline loops: CDR1 SGHTA, CDR2 FQGNSA. V was clipped by 5 bases and J by 3 bases; unmatched bases: 3. CDR3 length equals 13 residues. This CDR3 is CASSVDREETQYF. The CDR3 DNA sequence: TGTGCCAGCAGCGTCGACAGGGAAGAGACCCAGTACTTC.

The CDR3: CASSLPVGTKVAKNIQYF. The DNA of the CDR3 is TGTGCCAGCAGTTTACCAGTTGGGACTAAAGTGGCCAAAAACATTCAGTACTTC. The chain recombines TRBV28 with TRBJ2-4; 7 bases fit TRBD2. Germline V lookup: CDR1 MDHEN, CDR2 SYDVKM. Unmatched junction bases numbered 11, after V lost 2 bases and J lost 1 base. This CDR3 is built from 18 residues.